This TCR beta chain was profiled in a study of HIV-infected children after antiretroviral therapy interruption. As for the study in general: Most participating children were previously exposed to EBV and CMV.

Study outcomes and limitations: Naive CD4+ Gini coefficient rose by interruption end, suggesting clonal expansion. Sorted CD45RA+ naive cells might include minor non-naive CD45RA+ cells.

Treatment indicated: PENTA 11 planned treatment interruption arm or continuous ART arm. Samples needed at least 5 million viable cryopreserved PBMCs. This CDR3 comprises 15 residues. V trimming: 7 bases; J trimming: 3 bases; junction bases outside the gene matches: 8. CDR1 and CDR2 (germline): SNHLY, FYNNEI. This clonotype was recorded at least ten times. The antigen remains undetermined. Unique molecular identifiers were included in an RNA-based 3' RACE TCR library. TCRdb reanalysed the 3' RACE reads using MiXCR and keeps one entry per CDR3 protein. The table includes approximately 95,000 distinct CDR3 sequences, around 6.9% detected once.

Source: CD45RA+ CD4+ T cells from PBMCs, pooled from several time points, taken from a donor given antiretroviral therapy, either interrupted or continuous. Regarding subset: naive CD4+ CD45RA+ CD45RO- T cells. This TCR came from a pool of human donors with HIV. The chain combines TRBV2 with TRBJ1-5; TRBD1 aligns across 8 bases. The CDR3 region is CASKRRQGNNQPQHF. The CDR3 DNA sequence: TGTGCCAGCAAAAGGAGACAGGGGAACAATCAGCCCCAGCATTTT.